Listed below are T cell receptor beta chains from one sample, sequenced in a study of radiation and T cells in renal cell carcinoma. Method: immunoSEQ multiplex PCR; TCRdb's copy keeps in-frame clones and lacks some. This table has over 30,000 clones, approximately 84% appearing once. Sequenced material: blood, taken from a patient whose treatment included radiotherapy and nephrectomy. These receptors all come from a man in his 60s with renal cell carcinoma. CDR3s include the opening cysteine and the closing phenylalanine or tryptophan. The D gene is left open where the match is weak. Clone size is shown for a subset of rows, as once, few, many or a class of expanded clone.

v_gene	j_gene	d_gene	abundance	CDR3nt	CDR3aa
TRBV15	TRBJ2-5	TRBD2	.	TGTGCCACCGCTAGCGGTCAAGAGACCCAGTACTTC	CATASGQETQYF
TRBV6-5	TRBJ2-1	.	.	TGTGCCAGCAGGGCCCCAGGGATCGATGAGCAGTTCTTC	CASRAPGIDEQFF
TRBV20-1	TRBJ2-1	TRBD2	.	TGCAGTCTAGCGGGAGGCAATGAGCAGTTCTTC	CSLAGGNEQFF
TRBV5-6	TRBJ2-7	.	.	TGTGCCAGCAGCTTGGTTTTCTACGAGCAGTACTTC	CASSLVFYEQYF
TRBV19	TRBJ1-1	TRBD1	.	TGTGCCAGTAGTATAGCAGGGGGCAACACTGAAGCTTTCTTT	CASSIAGGNTEAFF
TRBV29-1	TRBJ1-5	.	once	TGCAGCGTTGGAGGGCAGGGCGACCAGCCCCAGCATTTT	CSVGGQGDQPQHF
TRBV4-1	TRBJ1-2	TRBD1	.	TGCGCCAGCAGCCAAGGGACCGGGACAGCCCCTAACTATGGCTACACCTTC	CASSQGTGTAPNYGYTF
TRBV29-1	TRBJ1-2	.	medium-sized	TGCAGCGATAGTGCCGGAGATGGCTATGGCTACACCTTC	CSDSAGDGYGYTF
TRBV5-6	TRBJ2-7	.	.	TGTGCCAGCAGCTTGGACAGGGACTACGAGCAGTACTTC	CASSLDRDYEQYF
TRBV7-2	TRBJ2-1	.	many	TGTGCCAGCGGTCGCGCGTCAGGCAATGAGCAGTTCTTC	CASGRASGNEQFF
TRBV5-1	TRBJ2-3	.	.	TGCGCCAGCAGCTTGGCACATACGCAGTATTTT	CASSLAHTQYF
TRBV28	TRBJ2-2	.	.	TGTGCCAGCTCTATCCTGAGGGGGGAGCTGTTTTTT	CASSILRGELFF
TRBV4-1	TRBJ1-5	.	.	TGCGCCAGCAGCCGCCAAACTGGGGATCAGCCCCAGCATTTT	CASSRQTGDQPQHF
TRBV4-1	TRBJ2-2	.	.	TGCGCCAGCAGCCCTCGGGTCTTTGAGGGGGAGCTGTTTTTT	CASSPRVFEGELFF
TRBV30	TRBJ2-7	TRBD1	.	TGTGCTGGAACAGGGGCCTCCTTCGGCCGCGAGCAGTACTTC	CAGTGASFGREQYF
TRBV11-2	TRBJ2-1	TRBD2	.	TGTGCCAGCAGCCTCGTCGGACTAGCGGGAGTTGAGCAGTTCTTC	CASSLVGLAGVEQFF